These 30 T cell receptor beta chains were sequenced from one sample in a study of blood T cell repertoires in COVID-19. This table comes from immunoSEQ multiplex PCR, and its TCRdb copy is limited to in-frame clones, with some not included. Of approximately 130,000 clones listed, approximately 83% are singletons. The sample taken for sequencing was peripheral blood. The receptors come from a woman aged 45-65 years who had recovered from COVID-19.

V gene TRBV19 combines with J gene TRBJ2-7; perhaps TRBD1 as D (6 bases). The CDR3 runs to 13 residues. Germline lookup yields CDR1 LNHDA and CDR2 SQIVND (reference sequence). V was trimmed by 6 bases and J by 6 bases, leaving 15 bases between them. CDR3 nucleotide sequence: TGTGCCAGTAGGAACAGGGCTTCCACCGAGCAGTACTTC. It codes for CASRNRASTEQYF.

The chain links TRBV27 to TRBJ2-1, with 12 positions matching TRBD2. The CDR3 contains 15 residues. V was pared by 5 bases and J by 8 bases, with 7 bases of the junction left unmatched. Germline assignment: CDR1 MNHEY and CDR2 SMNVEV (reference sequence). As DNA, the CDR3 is TGTGCCAGCAGTCAGACTAGCGGGAGTACCGATGAGCAGTTCTTC. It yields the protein CASSQTSGSTDEQFF.

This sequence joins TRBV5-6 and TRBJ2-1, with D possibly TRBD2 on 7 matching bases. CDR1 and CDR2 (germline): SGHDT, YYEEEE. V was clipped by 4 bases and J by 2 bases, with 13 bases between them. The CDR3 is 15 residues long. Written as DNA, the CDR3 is TGTGCCAGCAGCCTGCTGGGGGGGCCCTACAATGAGCAGTTCTTC. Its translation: CASSLLGGPYNEQFF. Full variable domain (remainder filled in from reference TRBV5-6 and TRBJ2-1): DAGVTQSPTHLIKTRGQQVTLRCSPKSGHDTVSWYQQALGQGPQFIFQYYEEEERQRGNFPDRFSGHQFPNYSSELNVNALLLGDSALYLCASSLLGGPYNEQFFGPGTRLTVL.

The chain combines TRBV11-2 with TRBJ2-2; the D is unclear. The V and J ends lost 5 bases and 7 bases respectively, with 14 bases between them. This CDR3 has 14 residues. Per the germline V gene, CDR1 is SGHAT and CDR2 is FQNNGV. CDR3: CASSPSGPYGELFF. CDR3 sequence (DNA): TGTGCCAGCAGCCCCTCTGGGCCGTACGGGGAGCTGTTTTTT.

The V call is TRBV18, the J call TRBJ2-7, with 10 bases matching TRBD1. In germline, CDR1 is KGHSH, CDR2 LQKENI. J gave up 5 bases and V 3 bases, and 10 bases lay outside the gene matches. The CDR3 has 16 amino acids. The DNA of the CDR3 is TGTGCCAGCTCACCGATGACAGGGGGCGCAGGAAACGAGCAGTACTTC. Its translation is CASSPMTGGAGNEQYF.

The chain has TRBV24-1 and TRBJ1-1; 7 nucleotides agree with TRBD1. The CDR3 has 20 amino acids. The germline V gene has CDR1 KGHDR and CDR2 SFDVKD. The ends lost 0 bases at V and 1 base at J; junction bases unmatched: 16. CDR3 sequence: CATSDLRPRDSQPPNTEAFF. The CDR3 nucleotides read TGTGCCACCAGTGATTTGAGGCCCAGGGACAGTCAACCCCCGAACACTGAAGCTTTCTTT.

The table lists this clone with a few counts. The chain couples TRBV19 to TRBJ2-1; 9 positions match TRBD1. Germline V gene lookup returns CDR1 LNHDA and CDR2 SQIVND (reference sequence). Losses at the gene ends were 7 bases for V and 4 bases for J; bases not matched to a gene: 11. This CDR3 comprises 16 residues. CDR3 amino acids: CASTPGTGMNYNEQFF. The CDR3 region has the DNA TGTGCCAGTACCCCCGGGACAGGGATGAATTACAATGAGCAGTTCTTC.

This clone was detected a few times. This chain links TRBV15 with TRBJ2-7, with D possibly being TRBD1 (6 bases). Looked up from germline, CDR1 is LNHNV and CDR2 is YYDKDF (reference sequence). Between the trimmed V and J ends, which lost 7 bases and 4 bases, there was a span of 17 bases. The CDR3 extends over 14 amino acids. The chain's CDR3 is CATTQGTPGYEQYF. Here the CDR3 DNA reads TGTGCCACCACCCAGGGGACCCCCGGGTACGAGCAGTACTTC.

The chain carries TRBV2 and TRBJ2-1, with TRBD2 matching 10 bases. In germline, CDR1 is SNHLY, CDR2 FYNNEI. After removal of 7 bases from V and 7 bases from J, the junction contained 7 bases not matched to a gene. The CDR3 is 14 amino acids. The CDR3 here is CASNERGGVNEQFF. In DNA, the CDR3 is TGTGCCAGCAACGAGCGGGGGGGCGTGAATGAGCAGTTCTTC.

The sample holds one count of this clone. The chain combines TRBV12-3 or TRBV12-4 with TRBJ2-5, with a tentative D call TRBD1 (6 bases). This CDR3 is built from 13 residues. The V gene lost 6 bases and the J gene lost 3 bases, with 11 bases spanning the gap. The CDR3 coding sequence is TGTGCCAGCAGACAGGACAGTGAAGAGACCCAGTACTTC. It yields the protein CASRQDSEETQYF.

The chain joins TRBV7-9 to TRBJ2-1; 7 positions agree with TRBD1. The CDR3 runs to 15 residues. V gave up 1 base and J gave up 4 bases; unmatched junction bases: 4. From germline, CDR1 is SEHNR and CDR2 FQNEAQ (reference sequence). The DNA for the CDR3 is TGTGCCAGCAGCTTAGAGGCAGGGGGATACAATGAGCAGTTCTTC. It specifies CASSLEAGGYNEQFF. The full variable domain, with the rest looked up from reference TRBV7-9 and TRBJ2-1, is DTGVSQNPRHKITKRGQNVTFRCDPISEHNRLYWYRQTLGQGPEFLTYFQNEAQLEKSRLLSDRFSAERPKGSFSTLEIQRTEQGDSAMYLCASSLEAGGYNEQFFGPGTRLTVL.

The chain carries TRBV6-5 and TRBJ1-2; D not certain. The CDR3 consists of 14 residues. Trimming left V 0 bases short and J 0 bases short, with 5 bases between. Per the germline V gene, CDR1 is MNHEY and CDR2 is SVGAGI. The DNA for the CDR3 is TGTGCCAGCAGTTACTCGAGAGCTAACTATGGCTACACCTTC. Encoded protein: CASSYSRANYGYTF.

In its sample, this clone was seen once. The CDR3 loop is CASSQGTRIQETQYF. In nucleotides, the CDR3 is TGTGCCAGCAGCCAAGGAACCAGAATCCAAGAGACCCAGTACTTC. V is TRBV14 and J is TRBJ2-5; the D is unclear. Germline-derived CDR1 and CDR2 are SGHDN and FVKESK. This CDR3 spans 15 amino acids. Trimming took off 1 base at V and 1 base at J, with 10 bases between the two ends.

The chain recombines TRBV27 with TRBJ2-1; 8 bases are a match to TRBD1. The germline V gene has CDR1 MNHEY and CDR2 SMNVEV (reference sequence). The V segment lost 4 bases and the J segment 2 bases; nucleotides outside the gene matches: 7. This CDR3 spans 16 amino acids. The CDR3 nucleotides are TGTGCCAGCAGTTCCCCCGGGACAGGAACCTACAATGAGCAGTTCTTC. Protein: CASSSPGTGTYNEQFF.

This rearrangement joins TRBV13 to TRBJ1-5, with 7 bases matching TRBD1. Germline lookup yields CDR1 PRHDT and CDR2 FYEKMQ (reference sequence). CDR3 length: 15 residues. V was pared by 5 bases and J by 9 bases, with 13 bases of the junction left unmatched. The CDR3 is CASSRNRQGPGPQHF. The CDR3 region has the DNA TGTGCCAGCAGCAGGAACCGACAGGGTCCGGGGCCCCAGCATTTT.

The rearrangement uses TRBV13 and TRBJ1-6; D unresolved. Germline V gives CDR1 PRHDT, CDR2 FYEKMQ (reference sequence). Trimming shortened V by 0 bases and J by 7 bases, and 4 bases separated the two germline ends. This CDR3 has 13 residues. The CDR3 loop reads CASSLGENSPLHF. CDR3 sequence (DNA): TGTGCCAGCAGCTTAGGGGAGAATTCACCCCTCCACTTT.

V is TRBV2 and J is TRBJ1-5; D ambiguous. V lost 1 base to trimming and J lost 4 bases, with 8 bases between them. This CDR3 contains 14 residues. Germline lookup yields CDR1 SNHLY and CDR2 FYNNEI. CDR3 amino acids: CASSEGRKNQPQHF. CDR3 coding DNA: TGTGCCAGCAGTGAAGGCAGAAAAAATCAGCCCCAGCATTTT.

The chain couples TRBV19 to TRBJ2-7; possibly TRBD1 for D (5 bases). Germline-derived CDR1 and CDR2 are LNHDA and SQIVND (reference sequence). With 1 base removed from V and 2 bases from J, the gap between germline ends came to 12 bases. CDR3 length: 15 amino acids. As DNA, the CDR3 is TGTGCCAGTAGTATAGTTTCCGACAGAACCTACGAGCAGTACTTC. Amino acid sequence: CASSIVSDRTYEQYF.

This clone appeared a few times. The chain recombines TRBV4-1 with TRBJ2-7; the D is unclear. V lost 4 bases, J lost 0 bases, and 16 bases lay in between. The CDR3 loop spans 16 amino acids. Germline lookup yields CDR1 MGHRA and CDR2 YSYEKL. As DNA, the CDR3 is TGCGCCAGCAGCCGAAGAGTGAATAAACCCTCCTACGAGCAGTACTTC. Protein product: CASSRRVNKPSYEQYF.

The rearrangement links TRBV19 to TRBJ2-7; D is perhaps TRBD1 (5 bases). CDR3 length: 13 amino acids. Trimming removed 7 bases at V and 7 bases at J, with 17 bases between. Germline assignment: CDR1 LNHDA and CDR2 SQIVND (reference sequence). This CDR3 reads CASTQQALGEQYF. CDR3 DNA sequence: TGTGCCAGTACGCAACAGGCCCTGGGTGAGCAGTACTTC.

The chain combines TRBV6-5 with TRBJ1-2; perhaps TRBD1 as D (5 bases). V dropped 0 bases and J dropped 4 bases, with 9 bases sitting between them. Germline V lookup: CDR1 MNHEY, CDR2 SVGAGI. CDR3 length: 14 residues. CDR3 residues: CASSYSGGGYGYTF. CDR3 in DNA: TGTGCCAGCAGTTACTCGGGGGGTGGCTATGGCTACACCTTC.

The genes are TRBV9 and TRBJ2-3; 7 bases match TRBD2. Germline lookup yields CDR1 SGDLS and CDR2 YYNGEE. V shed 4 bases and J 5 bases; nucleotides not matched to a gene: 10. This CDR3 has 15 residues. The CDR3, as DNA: TGTGCCAGCAGCCCTGGGGGGAGGGAAGGAGATACGCAGTATTTT. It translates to CASSPGGREGDTQYF.

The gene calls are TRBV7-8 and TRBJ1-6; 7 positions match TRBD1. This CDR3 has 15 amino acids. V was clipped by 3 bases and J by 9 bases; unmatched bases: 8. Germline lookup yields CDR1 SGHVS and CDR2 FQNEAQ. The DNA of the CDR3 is TGTGCCAGCAGCTTGAACGGACAGGCTTCTTCACCCCTCCACTTT. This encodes CASSLNGQASSPLHF.

The CDR3, as DNA: TGTGCCAGCACCAATGCGGGGGGCTCCTACGAGCAGTACTTC. It is translated as CASTNAGGSYEQYF. The V and J genes are TRBV6-5 and TRBJ2-7; 8 bases agree with TRBD2. The germline V gene has CDR1 MNHEY and CDR2 SVGAGI. This CDR3 region has 14 residues. V gave up 7 bases and J gave up 0 bases; unmatched junction bases: 5.

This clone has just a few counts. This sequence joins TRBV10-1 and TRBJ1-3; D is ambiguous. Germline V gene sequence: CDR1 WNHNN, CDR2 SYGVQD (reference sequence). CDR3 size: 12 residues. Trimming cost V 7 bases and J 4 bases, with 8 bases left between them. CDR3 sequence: CASKDGGNTIYF. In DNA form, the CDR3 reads TGCGCCAGCAAAGACGGGGGAAACACCATATATTTT.

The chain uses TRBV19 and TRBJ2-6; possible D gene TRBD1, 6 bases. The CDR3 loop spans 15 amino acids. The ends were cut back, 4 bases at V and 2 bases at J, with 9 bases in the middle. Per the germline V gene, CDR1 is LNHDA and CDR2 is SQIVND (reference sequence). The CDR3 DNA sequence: TGTGCCAGTAGTACCACAGGGACTGGGGCCAACGTCCTGACTTTC. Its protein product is CASSTTGTGANVLTF.

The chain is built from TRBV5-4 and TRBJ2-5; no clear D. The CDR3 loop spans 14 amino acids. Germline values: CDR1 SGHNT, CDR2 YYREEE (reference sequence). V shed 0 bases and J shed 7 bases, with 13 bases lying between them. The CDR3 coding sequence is TGTGCCAGCAGCTTGGGGCAGGCATCCGGGACCCAGTACTTC. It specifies CASSLGQASGTQYF.

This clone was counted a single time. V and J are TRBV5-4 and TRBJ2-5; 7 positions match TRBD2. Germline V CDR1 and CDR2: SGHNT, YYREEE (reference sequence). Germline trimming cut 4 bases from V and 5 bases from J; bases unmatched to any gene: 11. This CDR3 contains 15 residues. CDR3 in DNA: TGTGCCAGCAGCCCAACTAGCGCCCCCAGGGAGACCCAGTACTTC. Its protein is CASSPTSAPRETQYF.

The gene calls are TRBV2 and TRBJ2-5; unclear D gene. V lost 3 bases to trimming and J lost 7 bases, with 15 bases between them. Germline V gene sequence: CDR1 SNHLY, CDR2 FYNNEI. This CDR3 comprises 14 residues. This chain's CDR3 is CASSEVLVEVTQYF. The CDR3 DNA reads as TGTGCCAGCAGTGAGGTTCTAGTAGAGGTGACCCAGTACTTC.

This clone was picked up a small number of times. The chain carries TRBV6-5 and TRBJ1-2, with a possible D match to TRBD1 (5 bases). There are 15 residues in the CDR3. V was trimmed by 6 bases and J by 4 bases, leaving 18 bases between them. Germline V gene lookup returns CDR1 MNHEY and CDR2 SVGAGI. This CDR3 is CASRVGNRQSYGYTF. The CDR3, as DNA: TGTGCCAGCAGGGTAGGGAATAGACAGTCCTATGGCTACACCTTC.